The clone carrying this TCR beta chain was seen a few times. The entry originates in a study of early T cells in non-severe SARS-CoV-2 infection. One entry per CDR3 protein, called by TCRdb with MiXCR from the 5' RACE reads. The table lists 75,000 to 80,000 distinct CDR3 sequences, about 16% of them singletons. V lost 7 bases, J lost 8 bases, and 24 bases lay in between. There are 16 residues in the CDR3. Germline CDR1 reads LGHDT; CDR2 reads YNNKEL (reference sequence). Sequencing was carried out using whole blood. The chain links TRBV3-1 to TRBJ2-1; tentatively, D is TRBD1 (5 bases). This sequence was found in an adult who was a healthcare worker with PCR-confirmed SARS-CoV-2 infection or an uninfected control (not recorded which). The CDR3 bases are TGTGCCAGCAAAGGTGGATCCCCGGGCCCAGGGCATGAGCAGTTCTTC. Residues: CASKGGSPGPGHEQFF.